This TCR beta chain was obtained from a study of T cells after yellow fever vaccination. Overall study findings and caveats: Relatively few clonotypes were ones that appeared in both CD4 and CD8 compartments. Subsequent booster samples again held most clones from primary vaccination (96% CD4, approximately 85% CD8). A weaker but faster secondary response was observed, peaking on day 5 versus 15.

About this clonotype itself: Its antigen remains unidentified.

In TCRdb, the 5' RACE reads were re-called with MiXCR into one record per CDR3 protein. The table records some 290,000 distinct CDR3 sequences, around 11% of them present only once. Germline V CDR1 and CDR2: DFQATT, SNEGSKA (reference sequence). Trimming cost V 6 bases and J 3 bases, with 17 bases left between them. The CDR3 consists of 14 residues. The source of this sequence is a man between 18 and 35 years old who received the YFV17D yellow fever vaccine. This sequence joins TRBV20-1 and TRBJ1-2; tentatively, D is TRBD1 (6 bases). The specimen comprised CD4+ T cells sorted from PBMCs, sampled 45 days after the yellow fever booster vaccination. The CDR3: CSADVTGIDYGYTF. CDR3 DNA: TGCAGTGCCGACGTTACAGGGATTGACTATGGCTACACCTTC.